This passage covers 5 T cell receptor beta chains from one sample sequenced in a study of blood T cell repertoires in COVID-19. TCRdb's table, derived via immunoSEQ multiplex PCR, lists solely in-frame clones and lacks some. The sample records some 120,000 clones, around 83% being singletons. The sequencing sample was made of peripheral blood. Receptors originate from a human donor in a cohort sampled during active COVID-19.

The rearrangement links TRBV9 to TRBJ2-3; the match to TRBD2 covers 8 bases. Trimming cost V 0 bases and J 4 bases; bases outside gene matches: 4. In germline, CDR1 is SGDLS, CDR2 YYNGEE. This CDR3 has 15 residues. The CDR3 DNA reads as TGTGCCAGCAGCGTAGGAGGACTAGCCCCAGATACGCAGTATTTT. Its translation: CASSVGGLAPDTQYF.

This chain connects TRBV4-3 to TRBJ2-5; 8 nucleotides match TRBD2. The CDR3 consists of 16 residues. J lost 2 bases, V lost 1 base, and 6 bases had no gene match. Germline V CDR1 and CDR2: LGHNA, YSLEER. In DNA form, the CDR3 reads TGCGCCAGCAGCCAAGGTCCGGGAGGGGGGCAAGAGACCCAGTACTTC. Translated: CASSQGPGGGQETQYF.

The V call is TRBV6-5, the J call TRBJ2-3; 11 bases fit TRBD2. V was pared by 7 bases and J by 2 bases, with 2 bases of the junction left unmatched. Germline loops: CDR1 MNHEY, CDR2 SVGAGI. The CDR3 covers 14 residues. The CDR3 sequence: CASTSGGHTDTQYF. CDR3 nucleotide sequence: TGTGCCAGCACTAGCGGGGGGCACACAGATACGCAGTATTTT.

The chain carries TRBV7-2 and TRBJ2-5; 11 positions agree with TRBD2. This CDR3 spans 18 amino acids. The ends lost 2 bases at V and 1 base at J; junction bases unmatched: 9. Germline values: CDR1 SGHTA, CDR2 FQGNSA. The CDR3 nucleotides are TGTGCCAGCAGCTTAATTAGCGGGGGGGCCGGGCCCCAAGAGACCCAGTACTTC. This gives the protein CASSLISGGAGPQETQYF.

The rearrangement links TRBV9 to TRBJ2-3; TRBD2 matches 11 bases. After removal of 4 bases from V and 4 bases from J, the junction contained 8 bases not matched to a gene. The CDR3 has 16 amino acids. The germline V gene encodes CDR1 SGDLS and CDR2 YYNGEE. The CDR3, as DNA: TGTGCCAGCAGCTTCCATAGCGGGGGGGGCCCAGATACGCAGTATTTT. Encoded protein: CASSFHSGGGPDTQYF.